This TCR beta chain was profiled in a study of shared clonotypes between healthy human individuals. Overall study context: Researchers assigned three CD4 naive, three CD4 memory, two CD8 naive and one CD8 memory plate to each donor. The study's findings and limits: The naive CD4 repertoires of several donors were compared, and about 5% of clonotypes were shared. Naive subsets typically showed greater estimated richness than memory subsets.

From CD4+ cells came CD45RA+ naive and CD45RA-negative memory subsets. TCRdb's table, derived via immunoSEQ multiplex PCR, lists solely in-frame clones and lacks some. The sample includes around 2.5 million clones, over 85% of them seen just once. In germline, CDR1 is SGHAT, CDR2 FQNNGV. V was pared by 1 base and J by 10 bases, with 5 bases of the junction left unmatched. There are 15 residues in the CDR3. With respect to this clone: Its cognate antigen is unknown.

The sequence came from a man between 18 and 35 years old in good health. Some clones in this sample may be carry-over from other donors' samples. The chain carries TRBV11-2 and TRBJ2-1; 12 nucleotides agree with TRBD2. The source material was naive CD4+ T cells from PBMCs. As to subset: CD45RA+ positively selected. The DNA of the CDR3 is TGTGCCAGCAGCTTAGTAACTAGCGGGAGGTCCGAGCAGTTCTTC. Encoded protein: CASSLVTSGRSEQFF.